The following is a TCR beta chain sequence with its context. Measured with immunoSEQ multiplex PCR; TCRdb has only the in-frame clones, and not every one. The data contain 75,000 to 90,000 clones, 91% of them seen just once; the ten biggest clones take up 8.4%. These data are taken from a study of OX40 agonist ivuxolimab in advanced cancers. Study-level information: Averaging 60 years in age, with a range of about 20 to 90, the cohort was approximately 87% male. Eligibility admitted prior anti-PD-1, anti-PD-L1 or anti-CTLA-4 therapy; 35% to 40% had some.

The germline CDR1 and CDR2 sequences are SQVTM and ANQGSEA. V shed 5 bases and J shed 4 bases, with 8 bases lying between them. The CDR3 has 11 residues. The receptor was derived from an adult with an advanced solid tumor such as melanoma, head and neck, liver or kidney cancer. The sample consisted of CD4+ or CD8+ T cells sorted from blood, taken in a trial of the OX40 agonist ivuxolimab. The V and J genes are TRBV29-1 and TRBJ2-5, with D unresolved. In nucleotides, the CDR3 is TGCAGCGTTCCCATGGGAGAGACCCAGTACTTC. As protein: CSVPMGETQYF.